This TCR beta chain is drawn from a study of blood T cell repertoires in COVID-19. Produced via immunoSEQ multiplex PCR; TCRdb's table is partial and in-frame only. The table lists roughly 150,000 clones, less than 90% of them singletons, with approximately 2.3% in the top ten. The specimen was peripheral blood. The receptor's source is a woman aged 70 to 79 with acute or convalescent COVID-19.

The CDR3 protein is CASSRTGIESYNSPLHF. CDR3 nucleotides: TGTGCCAGCAGTCGGACAGGGATAGAGTCCTATAATTCACCCCTCCACTTT. V gene TRBV6-6 combines with J gene TRBJ1-6, with 8 bases identical to TRBD1. Germline V lookup: CDR1 MNHNY, CDR2 SVGAGI (reference sequence). The CDR3 is 17 amino acids. The V and J ends lost 5 bases and 1 base, in that order; junction bases with no gene match: 7.